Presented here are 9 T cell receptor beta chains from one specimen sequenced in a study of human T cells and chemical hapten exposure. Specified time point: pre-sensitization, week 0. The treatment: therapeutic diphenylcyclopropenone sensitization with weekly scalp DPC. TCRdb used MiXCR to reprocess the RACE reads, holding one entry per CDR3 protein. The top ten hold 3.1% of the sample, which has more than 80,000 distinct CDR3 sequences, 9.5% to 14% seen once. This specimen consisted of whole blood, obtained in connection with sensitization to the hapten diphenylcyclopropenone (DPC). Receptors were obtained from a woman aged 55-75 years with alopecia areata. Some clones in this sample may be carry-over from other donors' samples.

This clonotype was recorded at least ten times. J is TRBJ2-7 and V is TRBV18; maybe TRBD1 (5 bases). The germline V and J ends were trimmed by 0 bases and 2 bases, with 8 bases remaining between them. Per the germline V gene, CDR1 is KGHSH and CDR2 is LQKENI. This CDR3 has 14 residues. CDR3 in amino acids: CASSPPSRAYEQYF. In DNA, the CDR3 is TGTGCCAGCTCACCACCCAGCAGGGCCTACGAGCAGTACTTC.

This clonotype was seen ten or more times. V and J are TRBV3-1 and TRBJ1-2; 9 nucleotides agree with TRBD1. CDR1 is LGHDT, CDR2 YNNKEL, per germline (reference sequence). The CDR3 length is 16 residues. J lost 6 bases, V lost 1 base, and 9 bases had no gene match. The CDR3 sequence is CASSQGVRDRANGYTF. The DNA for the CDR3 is TGTGCCAGCAGCCAAGGAGTTCGGGACAGGGCGAATGGCTACACCTTC.

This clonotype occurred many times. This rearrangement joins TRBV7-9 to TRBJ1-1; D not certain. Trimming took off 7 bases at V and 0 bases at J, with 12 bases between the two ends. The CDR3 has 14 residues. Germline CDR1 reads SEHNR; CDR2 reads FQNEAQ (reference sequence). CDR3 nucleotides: TGTGCCAGCACCAGAGGGAGGCTGAACACTGAAGCTTTCTTT. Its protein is CASTRGRLNTEAFF.

The CDR3 region has the DNA TGTGCCAGCAGCCCCGCGACCACAGAGCTGTTTTTT. Translated, it gives CASSPATTELFF. The chain employs TRBV9 and TRBJ2-2; D not resolved. The V gene's germline CDR1 is SGDLS and CDR2 YYNGEE. The CDR3 loop spans 12 amino acids. V was cut by 4 bases and J by 11 bases, with 12 bases left in between.

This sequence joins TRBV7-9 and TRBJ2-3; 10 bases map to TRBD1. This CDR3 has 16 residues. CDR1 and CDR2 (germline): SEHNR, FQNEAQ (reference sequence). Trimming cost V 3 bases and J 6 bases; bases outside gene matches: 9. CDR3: CASSLTETGGADTQYF. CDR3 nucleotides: TGTGCCAGCAGCTTGACCGAGACAGGGGGCGCCGATACGCAGTATTTT.

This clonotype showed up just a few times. The CDR3 sequence: CASKGGQGSYNEQFF. The CDR3 DNA sequence: TGTGCCAGCAAGGGGGGGCAAGGATCCTACAATGAGCAGTTCTTC. The V and J genes are TRBV7-8 and TRBJ2-1; TRBD2 is a possible D gene (7 bases). V was shortened by 7 bases and J by 1 base, with 14 bases between the two germline ends. There are 15 residues in the CDR3. Germline CDR1 reads SGHVS; CDR2 reads FQNEAQ.

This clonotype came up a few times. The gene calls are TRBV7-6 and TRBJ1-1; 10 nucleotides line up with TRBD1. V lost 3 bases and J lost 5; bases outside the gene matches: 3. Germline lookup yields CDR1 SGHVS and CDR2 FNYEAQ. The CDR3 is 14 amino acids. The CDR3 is CASSLGQGLTEAFF. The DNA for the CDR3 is TGTGCCAGCAGCTTGGGACAGGGGTTGACTGAAGCTTTCTTT.

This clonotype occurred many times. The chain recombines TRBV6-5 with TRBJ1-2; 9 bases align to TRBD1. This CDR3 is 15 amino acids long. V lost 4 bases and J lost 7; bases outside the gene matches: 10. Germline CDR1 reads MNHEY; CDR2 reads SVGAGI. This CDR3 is CASSFRTGVGSGYTF. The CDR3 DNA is TGTGCCAGCAGTTTCCGGACAGGGGTGGGGTCTGGCTACACCTTC.

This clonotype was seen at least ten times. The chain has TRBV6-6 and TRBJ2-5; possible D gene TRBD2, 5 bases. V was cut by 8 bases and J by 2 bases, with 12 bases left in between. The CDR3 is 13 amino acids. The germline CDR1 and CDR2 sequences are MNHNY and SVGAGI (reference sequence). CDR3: CASEAKRQETQYF. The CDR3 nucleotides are TGTGCCAGCGAAGCCAAGCGGCAAGAGACCCAGTACTTC.